Given below is one T cell receptor (beta chain) in context. This sample was included in a study of blood T cell repertoires in COVID-19. Overall study: PBMCs, B-cell-depleted T cells, or T cells were the source of the cDNA or gDNA that made up the material.

Authors' analysis steps: By means of reference gene primer amplification, nucleated cell counts were estimated. Assay: immunoSEQ multiplex PCR; the TCRdb copy retains only in-frame clones and omits some. The DNA was the basis for D and trimming; V, J and clone size are from that table. Of roughly 180,000 clones detected, over 70% appear once; the ten largest clones hold approximately 15%. During the 2 weeks before they entered the study, exposed participants had met someone with a PCR-confirmed or clinician-diagnosed COVID-19 case. The CDR3 length is 14 residues. With 2 bases clipped from V and 3 bases from J, the junction kept 2 bases outside the gene matches. CDR1 and CDR2 from the germline V gene are MNHEY and SVGAGI.

Sequencing was done on a sample of PBMCs or T cells enriched from blood (not recorded which). The clonotype was recovered from a man in his sixties who had been exposed to COVID-19. The chain uses TRBV6-5 and TRBJ1-2; 8 bases line up with TRBD1. CDR3 residues: CASSYSRGHYGYTF. CDR3 in DNA: TGTGCCAGCAGTTACAGCAGGGGGCACTATGGCTACACCTTC.